The 5 T cell receptor beta chains presented below share a single source sample, sequenced in a study of T cells in localized non-small cell lung cancer. Libraries were prepared by immunoSEQ multiplex PCR; TCRdb keeps only in-frame clonotypes and omits some of them. The sample yields 55,000 to 65,000 clones, roughly nine tenths seen once. Source: peripheral blood, taken before any cancer treatment. Receptors originate from a man aged 40 to 70 with stage I lung adenocarcinoma.

This chain joins TRBV27 and TRBJ1-5; no firm D call. The CDR3 runs to 10 residues. V lost 10 bases and J lost 5, with 6 bases in between. Per germline, CDR1 MNHEY and CDR2 SMNVEV (reference sequence). The CDR3 is CATPDQPQHF. CDR3 nucleotides: TGTGCCACCCCTGATCAGCCCCAGCATTTT.

The chain joins TRBV5-4 to TRBJ1-1; possibly TRBD1 for D (6 bases). V lost 4 bases and J 1 base, leaving 8 bases between the germline ends. The length of the CDR3 is 13 residues. CDR1 and CDR2 from the germline V gene are SGHNT and YYREEE (reference sequence). CDR3 residues: CASSPQGNTEAFF. The DNA of the CDR3 is TGTGCCAGCAGCCCACAGGGGAACACTGAAGCTTTCTTT. Drawing the rest from reference TRBV5-4 and TRBJ1-1, the complete variable domain is ETGVTQSPTHLIKTRGQQVTLRCSSQSGHNTVSWYQQALGQGPQFIFQYYREEENGRGNFPPRFSGLQFPNYSSELNVNALELDDSALYLCASSPQGNTEAFFGQGTRLTVV.

The J gene is TRBJ1-3, the V gene TRBV18; TRBD1 aligns across 7 bases. The V segment lost 4 bases and the J segment 0 bases; nucleotides outside the gene matches: 9. This CDR3 region has 17 residues. From germline, CDR1 is KGHSH and CDR2 LQKENI. The CDR3: CASSLQTTGHSGNTIYF. In nucleotides, the CDR3 is TGTGCCAGCTCACTTCAAACGACAGGGCACTCTGGAAACACCATATATTTT.

V usage is TRBV5-1 and J usage is TRBJ1-1; the D is unclear. The germline gives CDR1 SGHRS, CDR2 YFSETQ. V shed 0 bases and J shed 0 bases, with 6 bases lying between them. The CDR3 is made up of 14 amino acids. The CDR3 region is CASSLGNMNTEAFF. CDR3 DNA: TGCGCCAGCAGCTTGGGCAACATGAACACTGAAGCTTTCTTT.

This clone turned up a few times. The rearrangement links TRBV2 to TRBJ2-7, with TRBD2 matching 8 bases. Germline CDR1 is SNHLY and CDR2 is FYNNEI. V was clipped by 3 bases and J by 0 bases; unmatched bases: 7. The CDR3 length is 16 residues. The CDR3 spells CASSEDGLALSYEQYF. CDR3 bases: TGTGCCAGCAGTGAGGACGGACTAGCCCTCTCCTACGAGCAGTACTTC.